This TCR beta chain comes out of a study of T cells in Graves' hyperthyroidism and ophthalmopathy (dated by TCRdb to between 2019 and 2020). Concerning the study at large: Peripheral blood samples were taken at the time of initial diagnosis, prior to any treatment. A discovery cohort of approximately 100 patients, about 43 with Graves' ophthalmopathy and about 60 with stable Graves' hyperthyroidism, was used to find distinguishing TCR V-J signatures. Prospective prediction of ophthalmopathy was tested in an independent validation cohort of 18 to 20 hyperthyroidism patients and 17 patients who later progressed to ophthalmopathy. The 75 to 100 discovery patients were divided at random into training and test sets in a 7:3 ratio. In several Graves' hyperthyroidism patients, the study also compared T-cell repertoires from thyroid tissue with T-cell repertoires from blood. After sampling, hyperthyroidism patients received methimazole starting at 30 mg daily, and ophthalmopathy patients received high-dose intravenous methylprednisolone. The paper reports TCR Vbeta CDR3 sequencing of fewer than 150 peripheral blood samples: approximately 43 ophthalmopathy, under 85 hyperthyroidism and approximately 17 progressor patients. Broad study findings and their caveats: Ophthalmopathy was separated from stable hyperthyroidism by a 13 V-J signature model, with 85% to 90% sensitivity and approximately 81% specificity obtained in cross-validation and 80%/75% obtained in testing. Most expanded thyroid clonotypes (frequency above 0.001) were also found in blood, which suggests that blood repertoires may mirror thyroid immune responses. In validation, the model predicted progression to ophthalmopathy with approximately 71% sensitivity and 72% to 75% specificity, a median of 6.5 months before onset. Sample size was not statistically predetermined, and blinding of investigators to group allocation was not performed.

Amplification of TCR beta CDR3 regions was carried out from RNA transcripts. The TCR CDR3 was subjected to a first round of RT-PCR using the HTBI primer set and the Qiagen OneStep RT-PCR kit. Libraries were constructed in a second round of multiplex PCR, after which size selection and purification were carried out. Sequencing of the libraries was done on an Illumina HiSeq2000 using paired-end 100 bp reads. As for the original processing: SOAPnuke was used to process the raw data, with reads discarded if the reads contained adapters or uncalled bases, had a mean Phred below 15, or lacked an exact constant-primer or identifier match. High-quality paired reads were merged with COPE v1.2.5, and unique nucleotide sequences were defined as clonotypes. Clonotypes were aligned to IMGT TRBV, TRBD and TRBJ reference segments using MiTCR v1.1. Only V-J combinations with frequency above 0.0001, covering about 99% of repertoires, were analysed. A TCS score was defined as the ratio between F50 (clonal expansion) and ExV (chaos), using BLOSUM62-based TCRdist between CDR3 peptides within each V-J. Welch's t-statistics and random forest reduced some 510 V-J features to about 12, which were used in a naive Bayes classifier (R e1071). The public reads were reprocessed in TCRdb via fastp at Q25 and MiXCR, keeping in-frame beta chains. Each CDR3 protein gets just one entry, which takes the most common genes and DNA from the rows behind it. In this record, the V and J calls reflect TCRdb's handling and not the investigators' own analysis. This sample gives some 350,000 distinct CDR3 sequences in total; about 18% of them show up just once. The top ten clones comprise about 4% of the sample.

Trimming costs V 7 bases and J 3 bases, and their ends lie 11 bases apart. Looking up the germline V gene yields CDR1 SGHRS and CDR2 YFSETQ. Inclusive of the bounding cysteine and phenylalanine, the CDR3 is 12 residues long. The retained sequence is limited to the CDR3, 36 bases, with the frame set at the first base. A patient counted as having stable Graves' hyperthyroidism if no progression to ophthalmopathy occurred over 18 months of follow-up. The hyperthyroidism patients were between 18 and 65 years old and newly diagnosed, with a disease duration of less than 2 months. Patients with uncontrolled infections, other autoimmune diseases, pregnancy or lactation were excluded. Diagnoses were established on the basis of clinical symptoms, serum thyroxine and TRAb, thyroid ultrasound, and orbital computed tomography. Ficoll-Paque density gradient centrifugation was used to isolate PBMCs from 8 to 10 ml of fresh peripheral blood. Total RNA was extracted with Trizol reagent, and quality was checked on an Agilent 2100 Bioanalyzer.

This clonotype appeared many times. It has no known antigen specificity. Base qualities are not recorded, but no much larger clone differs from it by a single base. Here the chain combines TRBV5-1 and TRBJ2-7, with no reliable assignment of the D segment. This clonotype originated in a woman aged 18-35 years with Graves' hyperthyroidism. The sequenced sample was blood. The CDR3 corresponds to CASGVGDYEQYF. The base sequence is TGCGCCAGCGGGGTTGGGGACTACGAGCAGTACTTC.